This T cell receptor (beta chain) stems from a study of blood T cell repertoires in COVID-19 (dated by TCRdb to 2018 to 2020). Notes on the research overall: Samples covering the acute and convalescent phases of COVID-19 were provided by collaborators in the United States, Italy and Spain. The prospective study material was composed of cDNA or gDNA derived from T cells, B-cell-depleted T cells, or PBMCs. The dataset comprised deeply sampled blood TCRbeta repertoires from subjects exposed to, actively infected with, or recovered from COVID-19. The repertoires were released in a freely available public database intended as a resource for research on the immune response to SARS-CoV-2. Samples came from the ongoing ImmuneRACE study (first 160 participants) plus 1,254 subjects from 6 global collaborators. Nearly every sample came with metadata listing a de-identified subject ID, COVID-19 status, age in years and sex. Where HLA class I and class II types were available, the types were taken from metadata supplied by the sample provider, not from assay-based typing.

The collaborating institutions used their own protocols to collect whole blood in K2EDTA tubes. For TCRbeta analysis, collaborator samples were shipped as frozen whole blood, as isolated PBMCs, or as DNA extracted from either sample type. A note on this clone: Its antigen has not been determined. Base quality data are lacking; no much larger clone is found one base away.

The study at large found these results: Clinical and demographic metadata were provided uncurated, with the amount varying by source and participant.

TCRbeta CDR3 regions were amplified from genomic DNA by means of the immunoSEQ Assay, a bias-controlled multiplex PCR. The paper's data handling went like this. The number of nucleated cells in each sample was estimated from the amplification of reference gene primers within the assay. To quantify the absolute abundance of each unique TCRbeta CDR3 rearrangement, sequence reads were collapsed and filtered. For each sample, productive Simpson clonality was calculated by taking the square root of Simpson's diversity index across productive rearrangements. Not all clones reach the TCRdb copy of this immuneACCESS table, which keeps in-frame sequences only. Checked studies attribute under half of the gap to unresolved V genes and leave the rest unexplained. That table furnishes V, J and clone size, whereas the DNA furnished D and trimming. Within this sample are tens of thousands of clones, with around 86% of them counted one time only. Of the sample, around a quarter falls within the top ten clones.

The clonotype was recovered from a human donor in a cohort sampled during active COVID-19. The sequenced material came from peripheral blood.

The DNA sequence is TGTGCCAGCTCACAGGGGGCGGATACGCAGTATTTT. The resulting protein is CASSQGADTQYF. The rearrangement combines TRBV18 with TRBJ2-3; 7 central nucleotides agree with TRBD1. CDR1 and CDR2, looked up from the germline V gene, are KGHSH and LQKENI. Including the terminal cysteine and phenylalanine, the CDR3 comprises 12 residues. CDR3 DNA only is kept here, 36 bases in frame from base 1. The V end gives up 4 bases and the J end 6 bases, leaving 1 base in the junction not matched to a gene.